Listed below are T cell receptor beta chains from one sample, sequenced in a study of blood T cell repertoires in COVID-19. Method: immunoSEQ multiplex PCR; TCRdb's copy keeps in-frame clones and lacks some. The sample shows about 100,000 clones, approximately 81% of them seen only once. The material sequenced was peripheral blood. All receptors derive from a woman between 65 and 79 years old with active or convalescent COVID-19. Each CDR3 is given with its conserved first and last residue. The order of the fields is J gene, D gene, clone size, V gene, CDR3 DNA, CDR3 protein. The D gene is left open where the match is weak. Not all rows give a size; the values are once, few, many and, for expanded clones, a class.

>TRBJ2-2|NA|NA|TRBV7-2
TGTGCCAGCAGCTTTGGCCCCACCGGGGAGCTGTTTTTT
CASSFGPTGELFF
>TRBJ1-1|NA|NA|TRBV10-3
TGTGCCATCACAGACAGCGCGAACACTGAAGCTTTCTTT
CAITDSANTEAFF
>TRBJ2-5|NA|NA|TRBV4-3
TGCGCCAGCAGCCAGAATCTGTTGCGGCAAGAGACCCAGTACTTC
CASSQNLLRQETQYF
>TRBJ2-1|TRBD2|NA|TRBV4-3
TGCGCCAGCAGCCAGAGGACTAGCGGGAAGCAGTTCTTC
CASSQRTSGKQFF
>TRBJ2-7|TRBD2|NA|TRBV28
TGTGCCAGCCGGGGGTCGGGACTAGTCCACGAGCAGTACTTC
CASRGSGLVHEQYF
>TRBJ1-3|NA|NA|TRBV4-2
TGTGCCAGCAGCCAAGTTGCAGAAAGCTCTGGAAACACCATATATTTT
CASSQVAESSGNTIYF
>TRBJ2-3|TRBD2|NA|TRBV11-2
TGTGCCAGCAGCAAAGGGACTAGCGGGGGTACCACAGATACGCAGTATTTT
CASSKGTSGGTTDTQYF
>TRBJ1-1|TRBD1|NA|TRBV3-1/TRBV3-2
TGTGCCAGCAGCCAAGATCTAGGACAGGGCGGAACTGAAGCTTTCTTT
CASSQDLGQGGTEAFF
>TRBJ1-1|TRBD1|NA|TRBV5-1
TGCGCCAGCAGCCTACGGACAGGGGACGGCACTGAAGCTTTCTTT
CASSLRTGDGTEAFF
>TRBJ1-2|TRBD1|NA|TRBV24-1
TGTGCCACCTCCGGGACAGGGACTGGCTATGGCTACACCTTC
CATSGTGTGYGYTF
>TRBJ2-7|TRBD1|NA|TRBV5-1
TGCGCCAGCAGCAAGGGGACAGGGAGCTCCTACGAGCAGTACTTC
CASSKGTGSSYEQYF
>TRBJ2-6|NA|NA|TRBV7-2
TGTGCCAGCAGCTTAGCGCCGACAGGTGGGGCCAACGTCCTGACTTTC
CASSLAPTGGANVLTF
>TRBJ1-6|TRBD1|NA|TRBV28
TGTGCCAGCAGTCCCTGGACAGGCTTGAATTCACCCCTCCACTTT
CASSPWTGLNSPLHF
>TRBJ1-2|NA|once|TRBV28
TGTGCCAGCAGTTTAATCTCGACACCAAACTATGGCTACACCTTC
CASSLISTPNYGYTF
>TRBJ1-2|TRBD1|few|TRBV5-1
TGCGCCAGCAGCTCGGGACAGTCTAACTATGGCTACACCTTC
CASSSGQSNYGYTF
>TRBJ2-7|NA|NA|TRBV30
TGTGCCTGGAGTTGGCCAGGGTCCTCCTACGAGCAGTACTTC
CAWSWPGSSYEQYF